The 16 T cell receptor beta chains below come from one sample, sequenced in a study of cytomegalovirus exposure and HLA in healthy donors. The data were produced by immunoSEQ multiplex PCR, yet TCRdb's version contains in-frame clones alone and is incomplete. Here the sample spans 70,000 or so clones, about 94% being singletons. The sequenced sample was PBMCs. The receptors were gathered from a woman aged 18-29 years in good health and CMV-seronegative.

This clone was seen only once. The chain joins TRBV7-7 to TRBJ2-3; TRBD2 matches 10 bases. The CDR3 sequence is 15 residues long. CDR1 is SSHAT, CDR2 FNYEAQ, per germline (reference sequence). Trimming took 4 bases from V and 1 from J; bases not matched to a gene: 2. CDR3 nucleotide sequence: TGTGCCAGCAGCTCAACTAGCGGGGGCACAGATACGCAGTATTTT. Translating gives CASSSTSGGTDTQYF. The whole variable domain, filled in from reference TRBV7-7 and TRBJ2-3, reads GAGVSQSPRYKVTKRGQDVTLRCDPISSHATLYWYQQALGQGPEFLTYFNYEAQPDKSGLPSDRFSAERPEGSISTLTIQRTEQRDSAMYRCASSSTSGGTDTQYFGPGTRLTVL.

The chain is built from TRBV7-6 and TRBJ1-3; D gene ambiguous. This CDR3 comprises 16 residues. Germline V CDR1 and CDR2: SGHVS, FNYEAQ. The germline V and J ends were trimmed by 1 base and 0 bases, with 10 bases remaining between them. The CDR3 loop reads CASSLDEVSSGNTIYF. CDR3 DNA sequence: TGTGCCAGCAGCTTAGACGAGGTTAGCTCTGGAAACACCATATATTTT.

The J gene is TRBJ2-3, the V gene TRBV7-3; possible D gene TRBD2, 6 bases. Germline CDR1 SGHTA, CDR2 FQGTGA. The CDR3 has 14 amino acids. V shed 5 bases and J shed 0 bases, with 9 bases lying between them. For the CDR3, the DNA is TGTGCCAGCAGCGTTAGCGGTAGCACAGATACGCAGTATTTT. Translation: CASSVSGSTDTQYF.

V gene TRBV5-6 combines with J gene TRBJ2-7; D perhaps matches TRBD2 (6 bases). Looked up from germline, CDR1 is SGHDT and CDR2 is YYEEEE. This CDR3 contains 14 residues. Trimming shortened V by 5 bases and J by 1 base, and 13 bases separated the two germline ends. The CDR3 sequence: CASSYGGGSYEQYF. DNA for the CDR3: TGTGCCAGCAGTTACGGTGGAGGGTCCTACGAGCAGTACTTC.

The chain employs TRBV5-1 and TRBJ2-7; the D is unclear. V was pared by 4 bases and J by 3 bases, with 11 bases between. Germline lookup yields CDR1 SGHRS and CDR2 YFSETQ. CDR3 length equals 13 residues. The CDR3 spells CASSLGVDYEQYF. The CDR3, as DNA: TGCGCCAGCAGCCTCGGAGTAGACTACGAGCAGTACTTC.

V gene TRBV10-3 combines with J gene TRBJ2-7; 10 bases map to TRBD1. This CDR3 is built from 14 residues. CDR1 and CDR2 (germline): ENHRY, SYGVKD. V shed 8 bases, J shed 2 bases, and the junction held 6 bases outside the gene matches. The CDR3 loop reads CAIGPGQGAYEQYF. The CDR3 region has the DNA TGTGCCATCGGCCCCGGACAGGGGGCCTACGAGCAGTACTTC.

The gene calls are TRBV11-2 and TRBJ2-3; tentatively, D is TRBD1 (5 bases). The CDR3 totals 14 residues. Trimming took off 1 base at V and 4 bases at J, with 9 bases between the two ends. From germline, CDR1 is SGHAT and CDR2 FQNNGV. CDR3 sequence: CASSLGQSPDTQYF. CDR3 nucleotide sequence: TGTGCCAGCAGCTTAGGACAGAGCCCAGATACGCAGTATTTT.

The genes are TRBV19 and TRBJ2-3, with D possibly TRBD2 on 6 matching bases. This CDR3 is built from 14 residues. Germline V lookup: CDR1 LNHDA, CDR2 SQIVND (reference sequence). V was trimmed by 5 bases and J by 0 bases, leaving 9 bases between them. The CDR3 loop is CASSFRGSTDTQYF. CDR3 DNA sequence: TGTGCCAGTAGTTTTCGGGGGAGCACAGATACGCAGTATTTT.

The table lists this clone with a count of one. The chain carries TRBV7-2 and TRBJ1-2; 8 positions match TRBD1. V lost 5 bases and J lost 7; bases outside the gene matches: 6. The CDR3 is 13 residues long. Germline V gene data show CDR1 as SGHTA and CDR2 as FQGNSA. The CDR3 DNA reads TGTGCCAGCAGCCAGACAGGGGCGGGTGGCTACACCTTC. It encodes CASSQTGAGGYTF.

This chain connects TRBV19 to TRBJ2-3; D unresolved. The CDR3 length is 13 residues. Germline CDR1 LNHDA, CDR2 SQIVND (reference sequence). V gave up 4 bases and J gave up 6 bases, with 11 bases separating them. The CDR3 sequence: CASSTQTPDTQYF. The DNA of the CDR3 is TGTGCCAGTAGTACCCAGACACCGGATACGCAGTATTTT.

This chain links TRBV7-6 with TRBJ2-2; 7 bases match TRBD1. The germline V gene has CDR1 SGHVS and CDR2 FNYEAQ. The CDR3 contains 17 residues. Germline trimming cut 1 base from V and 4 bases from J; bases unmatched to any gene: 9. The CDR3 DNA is TGTGCCAGCAGCTTAGGGGAGTGGACAGGACCCACCGGGGAGCTGTTTTTT. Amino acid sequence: CASSLGEWTGPTGELFF. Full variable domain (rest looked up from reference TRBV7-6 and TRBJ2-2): GAGVSQSPRYKVTKRGQDVALRCDPISGHVSLYWYRQALGQGPEFLTYFNYEAQQDKSGLPNDRFSAERPEGSISTLTIQRTEQRDSAMYRCASSLGEWTGPTGELFFGEGSRLTVL.

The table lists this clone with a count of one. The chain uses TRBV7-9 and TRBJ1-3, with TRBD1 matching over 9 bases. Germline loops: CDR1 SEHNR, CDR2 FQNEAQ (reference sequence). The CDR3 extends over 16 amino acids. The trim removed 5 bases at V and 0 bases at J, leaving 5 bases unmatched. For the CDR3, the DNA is TGTGCCAGCAGCCCGCCGGACAGGGGCTCTGGAAACACCATATATTTT. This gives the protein CASSPPDRGSGNTIYF. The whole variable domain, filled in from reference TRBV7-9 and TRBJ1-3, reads DTGVSQNPRHKITKRGQNVTFRCDPISEHNRLYWYRQTLGQGPEFLTYFQNEAQLEKSRLLSDRFSAERPKGSFSTLEIQRTEQGDSAMYLCASSPPDRGSGNTIYFGEGSWLTVV.

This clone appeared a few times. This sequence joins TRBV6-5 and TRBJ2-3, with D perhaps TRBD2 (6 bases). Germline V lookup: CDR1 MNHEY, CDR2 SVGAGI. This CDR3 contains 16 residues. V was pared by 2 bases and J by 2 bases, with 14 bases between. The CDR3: CASSYGAGRSTDTQYF. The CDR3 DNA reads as TGTGCCAGCAGTTACGGGGCGGGGCGCTCCACAGATACGCAGTATTTT.

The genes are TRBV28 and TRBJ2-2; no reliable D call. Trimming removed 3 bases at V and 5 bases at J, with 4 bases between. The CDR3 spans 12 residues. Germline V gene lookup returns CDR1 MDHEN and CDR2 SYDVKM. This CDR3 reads CASSFRTGELFF. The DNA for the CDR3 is TGTGCCAGCAGTTTTCGGACCGGGGAGCTGTTTTTT. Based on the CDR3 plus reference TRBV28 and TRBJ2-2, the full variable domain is DVKVTQSSRYLVKRTGEKVFLECVQDMDHENMFWYRQDPGLGLRLIYFSYDVKMKEKGDIPEGYSVSREKKERFSLILESASTNQTSMYLCASSFRTGELFFGEGSRLTVL.

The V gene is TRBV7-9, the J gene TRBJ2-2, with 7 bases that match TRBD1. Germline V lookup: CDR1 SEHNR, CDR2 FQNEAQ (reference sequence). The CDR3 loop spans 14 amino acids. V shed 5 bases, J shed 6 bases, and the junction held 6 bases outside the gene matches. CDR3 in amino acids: CASSQGGLSGELFF. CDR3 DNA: TGTGCCAGCAGCCAAGGGGGCCTATCCGGGGAGCTGTTTTTT.

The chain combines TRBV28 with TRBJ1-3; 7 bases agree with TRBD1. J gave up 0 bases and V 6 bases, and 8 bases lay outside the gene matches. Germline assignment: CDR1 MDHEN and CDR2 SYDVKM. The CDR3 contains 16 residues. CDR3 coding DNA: TGTGCCAGCAGGAGTGGGACAGTACGCTCTGGAAACACCATATATTTT. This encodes CASRSGTVRSGNTIYF.